Detailed here is one T cell receptor (beta chain). No cognate antigen has been identified for it. Base quality data are lacking; no much larger clone is found one base away. The CDR3, from cysteine to phenylalanine, totals 15 residues. Of the read, only the CDR3 DNA is kept; its 45 bases are in frame from base 1. CDR1 is given as SGHAT and CDR2 as FQNNGV, both from the germline V gene. Germline trimming amounts to 3 bases on V and 1 base on J, with 1 as the count of junction bases outside the gene matches. This record comes from a study of shared clonotypes between healthy human individuals (dated by TCRdb to about 2020). For the study in its entirety: Three men and two women, aged 18 to 49 years, made up the cohort. For each donor, three plates each were used for CD4 naive and CD4 memory, two plates were used for CD8 naive, and one plate was used for CD8 memory. Blood TCR repertoires of about five healthy adults were deeply sequenced to estimate repertoire size and the extent of clonotype sharing between individuals. To increase sequencing depth and limit assay-specific biases, different laboratories used diverse techniques to prepare libraries and sequence TCR repertoires. Between about 0.8 and 8.9 billion PBMCs per donor were obtained by leukapheresis.

On the study overall, not on this receptor specifically: Across four donors, roughly 5.1% of naive CD4, around 3.3% of naive CD8, 2% to 2.5% of memory CD4, and about 0.4% of memory CD8 clonotypes were shared. The genetic and exposure-history diversity represented was limited by the small number of donors. Larger estimated clonotype richness was generally found for naive subsets than for memory subsets. Pairwise subsampling led to the expectation that sequencing depth would affect the degree of clonotype sharing among donors. Even with the large sequencing depth, rarefaction of the sorted-subset datasets indicated that sequencing was incomplete. Only blood was sampled, and tissue TCR repertoires likely differ from those in blood. Clonotypes shared by all four sorted-subset donors showed higher generation probabilities than non-shared clonotypes.

The donors were healthy, HIV-negative adults who had no recently reported acute infections or vaccinations. Only Caucasian adults living in Nashville, Tennessee, USA were represented among the donors. CD4+ T cells were enriched through magnetic negative selection, after which naive cells were positively selected on CD45RA and the remaining negative fraction served as the memory subset. After blood collection by leukapheresis, PBMCs were isolated using Ficoll-Histopaque density gradient centrifugation and then cryopreserved in the vapor phase of liquid nitrogen. Analytical flow cytometry was used to check the purity and quantity of every magnetically sorted T cell population. Each sorted fraction had its genomic DNA isolated and then quantified by UV absorbance on a Nanodrop 2000c. Using the deep immunoSEQ assay, TCR CDR3 regions were amplified from genomic DNA by multiplex PCR. Extracted genomic DNA from each cell subset was distributed evenly across all wells of several immunoSEQ 96-well plates, and each plate was treated as a replicate. For sorted subsets, approximately 190 ng of genomic DNA, equivalent to roughly 33,000 T cell genomes, went into each replicate PCR. Purified libraries were quantified with a Qubit 3.0 fluorometer, sized on a Bioanalyzer 2100, and re-quantified with the KAPA Library Quantification kit. Every immunoSEQ 96-well plate was sequenced on a dedicated single-read 150-cycle Illumina NextSeq 550 flow cell. Under the source paper's analysis protocol: The immunoSEQ output contained only junctional sequences without quality scores, so filtering could not match that applied to full-length reads. To assign V/J genes and CDR3, sequences were annotated against IMGT germline references using PyIR, a Python wrapper for IgBLAST v1.9. Reads were filtered out if the reads had weak V/J assignments (E-value above 1e-6), no CDR3, stop codons, out-of-frame junctions, or ambiguous translated residues. V3J clonotypes were defined as sequences sharing the same inferred V gene, J gene, and CDR3 amino acid sequence. The percentage overlap between two repertoires was calculated by dividing the number of shared unique clonotypes by the size of the smaller repertoire. Repertoire richness was assessed with RTK rarefaction, the Chao1 estimator, and Recon v2.1 estimates of unobserved clonotypes. OLGA was used to compute generation probabilities for all TCRbeta clonotypes that the gDNA method yielded from four donors. Drawn from immuneACCESS, this table holds only the in-frame rearrangements with V and J called that TCRdb kept. Clones are partly lost; checked studies trace under half to an unresolved V gene and leave the rest unexplained. V, J and clone size were drawn from that table, and D and trimming were deduced from the DNA. In this sample the table shows millions of clones, over 85% of which occur a single time. 0.39% of the sample is held by the ten biggest clonotypes.

Sequences were obtained from naive CD4+ T cells from PBMCs. What this sample's cell subset or site label stands for: CD45RA+ positively selected. The sequence links TRBV11-2 to TRBJ2-1, and 9 junction bases match TRBD1. The TCR originated in a man younger than 30 in good health. Some clones in this sample may be carry-over from other donors' samples. The bases are TGTGCCAGCAGCTTTGGGACAGGGTCCTACAATGAGCAGTTCTTC. The translation is CASSFGTGSYNEQFF.